Detailed here is one TCR beta chain. This entry is derived from a study of T cells expressing NK-cell markers. The germline CDR1 and CDR2 sequences are DFQATT and SNEGSKA (reference sequence). The CDR3 totals 13 residues. TCRdb processed the 5' RACE reads again and assigns one entry to each CDR3 protein, with no DNA. Found here are a few hundred thousand distinct CDR3 sequences; the top ten clones hold under 1.5%. The rearrangement joins TRBV20-1 to TRBJ2-1; TCRdb reports TRBD1, a call that lacks DNA to check it against. This TCR was recovered from a woman aged 45-65 years in good health. The sequencing input was blood T cells: a sorted CD56 or NKG2C T cell subset, CD4+ or CD8+ T cells, or bulk PBMC T cells (not recorded which). The CDR3 loop is CSASDSGGLEQFF.